Each of the 32 T cell receptor beta chains below was sequenced from the same sample in a study of CXCR3-negative and CXCR3-positive naive CD8 T cells. Preparation of TRB cDNA libraries relied on 5' RACE carrying UMI labels. TCRdb processed the 5' RACE reads again and assigns one entry to each CDR3 protein, with no DNA. The sample features fewer than 80,000 distinct CDR3 sequences, with approximately 4.5% in its top ten. Sequenced input: naive CXCR3- CD8+ T cells from blood. Stated subset: CD45RO-CCR7+CD27+CD95- naive CD8+ T cells lacking CXCR3 (TNR3-). These receptors were taken from a human donor in good health. Some clones in this sample may be carry-over from other donors' samples.

The chain links TRBV29-1 to TRBJ2-7; TCRdb lists TRBD1, though no DNA is available to test this call. Germline lookup yields CDR1 SQVTM and CDR2 ANQGSEA. The CDR3 runs 13 residues. The CDR3 here is CSVEEEQAHEQYF.

V and J are TRBV21-1 and TRBJ1-2. TRBV21-1 is marked as a pseudogene. CDR3 length: 15 amino acids. CDR3 amino acids: CASSNQAGVGYGYTF.

The chain couples TRBV6-2 or TRBV6-3 to TRBJ2-7; TCRdb's D gene call, TRBD1, goes unchecked for lack of DNA. Germline V gives CDR1 MNHEY, CDR2 SVGEGT. This CDR3 is built from 14 residues. The chain's CDR3 is CASSYRDRGYEQYF.

This CDR3 is CASSAPGQEAFF. The V and J genes are TRBV7-9 and TRBJ1-1; the TCRdb call, TRBD1, lacks DNA for checking. The CDR3 extends over 12 amino acids. CDR1 and CDR2 from the germline V gene are SEHNR and FQNEAQ (reference sequence).

The CDR3 region is CASSFGGSNQPQHF. This chain links TRBV12-3 or TRBV12-4 with TRBJ1-5; TCRdb picks TRBD1, but there is no DNA to check that call. The CDR3 consists of 14 residues.

V and J are TRBV6-2 or TRBV6-3 and TRBJ2-1. The CDR3 runs 11 residues. Germline lookup yields CDR1 MNHEY and CDR2 SVGEGT. CDR3 loop: CASSPDNEQFF.

The V and J genes are TRBV5-6 and TRBJ2-7. The germline gives CDR1 SGHDT, CDR2 YYEEEE. The CDR3 has 17 residues. The CDR3 loop reads CASSLAGFYSQDLEQYF.

V and J are TRBV12-3 or TRBV12-4 and TRBJ2-3; lacking DNA, the TRBD1 call made by TCRdb goes unchecked. CDR3 length: 13 residues. CDR3 in amino acids: CASSKGSTDTQYF.

CDR3 amino acids: CASSLVGGSTDTQYF. The V gene is TRBV12-3 or TRBV12-4, the J gene TRBJ2-3; TCRdb lists TRBD1, though no DNA is available to test this call. This CDR3 contains 15 residues.

The V gene is TRBV11-2, the J gene TRBJ2-7; checking the TCRdb D call of TRBD1 is not possible without DNA. The CDR3 is 13 residues long. Germline CDR1 SGHAT, CDR2 FQNNGV. CDR3 region: CASSRSSAPEQYF. The entire variable domain, with the rest obtained from reference TRBV11-2 and TRBJ2-7, is as follows: EAGVAQSPRYKIIEKRQSVAFWCNPISGHATLYWYQQILGQGPKLLIQFQNNGVVDDSQLPKDRFSAERLKGVDSTLKIQPAKLEDSAVYLCASSRSSAPEQYFGPGTRLTVT.

The chain carries TRBV20-1 and TRBJ2-7; as DNA is missing, the TRBD2 call by TCRdb cannot be tested. Germline values: CDR1 DFQATT, CDR2 SNEGSKA (reference sequence). This CDR3 spans 16 amino acids. This CDR3 reads CSARARGGGVLYEQYF.

The chain uses TRBV27 and TRBJ1-2; TCRdb's assignment of TRBD1 cannot be checked, as there is no DNA. This CDR3 contains 13 residues. Germline CDR1 is MNHEY and CDR2 is SMNVEV (reference sequence). CDR3 in amino acids: CASSWDTGYGYTF.

J is TRBJ1-1 and V is TRBV6-1; TCRdb names TRBD1, which stays unverified in the absence of DNA. The CDR3 is 21 amino acids. Germline assignment: CDR1 MNHNS and CDR2 SASEGT. CDR3 in amino acids: CASSDSKGDSQLFGLNTEAFF.

The chain is built from TRBV29-1 and TRBJ2-1; as DNA is missing, the TRBD2 call by TCRdb cannot be tested. The CDR3 length is 14 residues. Per the germline V gene, CDR1 is SQVTM and CDR2 is ANQGSEA. This CDR3 reads CSSQGGLSYNEQFF.

The rearrangement links TRBV4-3 to TRBJ2-1; TCRdb picks TRBD2, but there is no DNA to check that call. The germline V gene encodes CDR1 LGHNA and CDR2 YSLEER. The CDR3 is made up of 20 amino acids. The CDR3 here is CASSPQATSGGPSSYNEQFF.

The chain uses TRBV5-1 and TRBJ2-7; the TRBD2 assignment by TCRdb is unverifiable without DNA. Germline V lookup: CDR1 SGHRS, CDR2 YFSETQ. This CDR3 contains 16 residues. CDR3 amino acids: CASSSNEGLATYEQYF.

The chain joins TRBV10-3 to TRBJ2-2; TCRdb proposes TRBD1, but this gene call is untestable without DNA. Germline V CDR1 and CDR2: ENHRY, SYGVKD. The CDR3 runs to 17 residues. This CDR3 reads CAISDFEGGWNTGELFF.

The rearrangement links TRBV29-1 to TRBJ1-1. In germline, CDR1 is SQVTM, CDR2 ANQGSEA. The CDR3 is 12 amino acids. Here the CDR3 reads CSVPYGRQPAFF.

V is TRBV6-2 or TRBV6-3 and J is TRBJ2-1. The CDR3 loop spans 11 amino acids. Per germline, CDR1 MNHEY and CDR2 SVGEGT. CDR3 residues: CASSYPNEQFF.

The V call is TRBV5-1, the J call TRBJ1-5; TCRdb's D call of TRBD1 is untestable without DNA. The CDR3 contains 18 residues. Germline CDR1 reads SGHRS; CDR2 reads YFSETQ. The CDR3 spells CASSPSGTGDYSNQPQHF.

This sequence joins TRBV6-2 or TRBV6-3 and TRBJ1-1; there is no DNA to check the TCRdb D call of TRBD1. CDR1 is MNHEY and CDR2 is SVGEGT in the germline V gene. The CDR3 sequence is 14 residues long. The CDR3 spells CASTLGQLNTEAFF.

The rearrangement joins TRBV20-1 to TRBJ1-1. The CDR3 has 15 residues. The V gene's germline CDR1 is DFQATT and CDR2 SNEGSKA (reference sequence). CDR3 protein: CSARRSGTAGTEAFF.

The CDR3 spells CASSFAGSEPQHF. The rearrangement links TRBV12-3 or TRBV12-4 to TRBJ1-5. The length of the CDR3 is 13 residues.

This chain links TRBV18 with TRBJ2-5; as DNA is missing, the TRBD2 call by TCRdb cannot be tested. CDR3 length: 18 residues. Germline V CDR1 and CDR2: KGHSH, LQKENI. CDR3 region: CASSHRTIATVVEETQYF.

The chain carries TRBV6-1 and TRBJ2-3; the TCRdb D gene call, TRBD1, has no DNA to confirm it. Germline V lookup: CDR1 MNHNS, CDR2 SASEGT. The CDR3 runs to 15 residues. This chain's CDR3 is CASSYLGVLTDTQYF.

This rearrangement joins TRBV4-2 to TRBJ2-7; the D gene TCRdb calls, TRBD2, cannot be checked with no DNA. The CDR3 is 15 amino acids. CDR1 LGHNA and CDR2 YNFKEQ come from the germline V gene. CDR3 residues: CASSHGLAGTYEQYF.

V and J are TRBV29-1 and TRBJ2-5; TCRdb's D call of TRBD1 is untestable without DNA. This CDR3 contains 14 residues. Germline V gene sequence: CDR1 SQVTM, CDR2 ANQGSEA. Here the CDR3 reads CSEIWGHPFFQGLF.

The chain recombines TRBV6-2 or TRBV6-3 with TRBJ2-1; absent DNA, TCRdb's TRBD2 call cannot be checked. CDR3 size: 14 residues. The germline V gene has CDR1 MNHEY and CDR2 SVGEGT. The CDR3 reads CAISGTSGSDEQFF.

V and J are TRBV4-1 and TRBJ2-7. The CDR3 is 14 amino acids. The germline V gene encodes CDR1 MGHRA and CDR2 YSYEKL. The CDR3 here is CASSQVNMVGEQYF.

This chain connects TRBV5-1 to TRBJ2-7; the TRBD1 assignment by TCRdb is unverifiable without DNA. The CDR3 totals 12 residues. Germline CDR1 is SGHRS and CDR2 is YFSETQ. CDR3 sequence: CASRRASGEQYF.

The CDR3 loop reads CASSLAGAADTQYF. The chain carries TRBV12-3 or TRBV12-4 and TRBJ2-3; TCRdb's D gene call, TRBD1, goes unchecked for lack of DNA. CDR3 length: 14 residues.

The gene calls are TRBV7-9 and TRBJ2-1; TCRdb's assignment of TRBD1 cannot be checked, as there is no DNA. The CDR3 is made up of 16 amino acids. The V gene's germline CDR1 is SEHNR and CDR2 FQNEAQ (reference sequence). The CDR3 reads CASSAPLGVGYNEQFF. Using reference TRBV7-9 and TRBJ2-1 for the parts outside the CDR3, the full variable domain is DTGVSQNPRHKITKRGQNVTFRCDPISEHNRLYWYRQTLGQGPEFLTYFQNEAQLEKSRLLSDRFSAERPKGSFSTLEIQRTEQGDSAMYLCASSAPLGVGYNEQFFGPGTRLTVL.